This TCR beta chain was found in a study of blood T cell repertoires in COVID-19. As for the study in general: Italy, Spain and the United States were the sources of the convalescent and acute COVID-19 samples.

Germline V CDR1 and CDR2: MNHEY, SMNVEV (reference sequence). V was clipped by 7 bases and J by 7 bases; unmatched bases: 5. The CDR3 has 14 amino acids. Using immunoSEQ multiplex PCR, the repertoire was profiled, and TCRdb retains in-frame clones only, with some absent. The table has 80,000 to 95,000 clones, more than 60% seen once. The sequencing input was peripheral blood. The V and J genes are TRBV27 and TRBJ1-6, with 9 nucleotides matching TRBD1. This TCR came from a woman over 75 with active or convalescent COVID-19. This chain's CDR3 is CASTDRGGNSPLHF. The DNA for the CDR3 is TGTGCCAGCACCGACAGGGGGGGAAATTCACCCCTCCACTTT.